The 22 T cell receptor beta chains below come from one sample, sequenced in a study of human T cells and chemical hapten exposure (dated by TCRdb to the early 2020s). Reading the label with the study, this specimen's time point is: pre-sensitization, week 0. The label giving this sample's treatment or condition can be read as: therapeutic diphenylcyclopropenone sensitization with weekly scalp DPC. Libraries were made using RACE. These reads were obtained on a NextSeq 500. The public reads were quality trimmed at Q25 with fastp and then assembled into clones with MiXCR by TCRdb, keeping productive beta chains. Rows merge per CDR3 protein into single entries with the most common DNA and genes. The sample table lists a few hundred thousand distinct CDR3 sequences, roughly 6% of them with a count of one. Around 8% of the sample lies in the top ten. The starting material was whole blood, obtained in connection with sensitization to the hapten diphenylcyclopropenone (DPC). These receptors were taken from a woman aged 18-35 years with alopecia areata. Some clones in this sample may be carry-over from other donors' samples.

Ten or more counts support this clonotype. The chain carries TRBV10-3 and TRBJ2-3; 8 bases map to TRBD1. CDR1 is ENHRY and CDR2 is SYGVKD in the germline V gene. The CDR3 has 15 amino acids. Losses at the gene ends were 8 bases for V and 2 bases for J; bases not matched to a gene: 9. The CDR3 nucleotides read TGTGCCATCGGGGCGCCGGGACAGGTCACAGATACGCAGTATTTT. This translates into CAIGAPGQVTDTQYF.

Points on this clonotype: The junction shows a germline mismatch at one end, possibly a read error. The V call is TRBV7-7, the J call TRBJ2-3; TRBD2 might be the D (6 bases). This CDR3 spans 15 amino acids. Germline CDR1 SSHAT, CDR2 FNYEAQ (reference sequence). CDR3 in amino acids: CASSLAVARTDTQYF. The CDR3, as DNA: TGTGCTAGCAGCTTAGCGGTCGCTAGGACAGATACGCAGTATTTT.

This clonotype was observed at least ten times. The chain combines TRBV29-1 with TRBJ2-3, with unresolved D. The germline gives CDR1 SQVTM, CDR2 ANQGSEA. CDR3 length: 15 amino acids. The V gene lost 7 bases and the J gene lost 1 base, with 18 bases spanning the gap. CDR3 residues: CSGVGLIARTDTQYF. CDR3 coding DNA: TGCAGCGGGGTGGGCTTGATAGCTCGCACAGATACGCAGTATTTT.

At least ten counts were recorded for this clonotype. V is TRBV20-1 and J is TRBJ2-7, with 9 bases fitting TRBD1. The V gene's germline CDR1 is DFQATT and CDR2 SNEGSKA (reference sequence). V shed 3 bases, J shed 9 bases, and the junction held 12 bases outside the gene matches. The CDR3 sequence is 14 residues long. The CDR3 reads CSARDPDRGFGQYF. CDR3 coding DNA: TGCAGTGCTAGGGACCCGGACAGGGGTTTCGGGCAGTACTTC.

In its sample, this clonotype was seen a few times. The V call is TRBV3-1, the J call TRBJ2-7, with unresolved D. Germline V gene lookup returns CDR1 LGHDT and CDR2 YNNKEL (reference sequence). CDR3 size: 14 residues. The V gene lost 4 bases and the J gene lost 2 bases, with 12 bases spanning the gap. The CDR3 reads CASSLKYQTYEQYF. The DNA for the CDR3 is TGTGCCAGCAGCCTGAAGTACCAGACCTACGAGCAGTACTTC.

The chain is built from TRBV28 and TRBJ1-2; D unclear. The CDR3 contains 12 residues. The V end was cut by 2 bases, the J end by 8 bases, with 9 bases between. Germline V gives CDR1 MDHEN, CDR2 SYDVKM. This CDR3 is CASSLKGYGYTF. The CDR3 nucleotides read TGTGCCAGCAGTTTAAAGGGATACGGCTACACCTTC.

This clonotype was detected only a few times. This chain joins TRBV4-1 and TRBJ2-1, with D perhaps TRBD2 (7 bases). CDR1 and CDR2 from the germline V gene are MGHRA and YSYEKL. Trimming cost V 1 base and J 16 bases, with 17 bases left between them. The CDR3 loop spans 13 amino acids. CDR3 sequence reads: CASSQVGGGGQFF. CDR3 sequence (DNA): TGCGCCAGCAGCCAAGTAGGCGGGGGCGGGCAATTCTTC.

CDR3 sequence (DNA): TGTGCCATCAGTGCAGGGGTTGGCAATCAGCCCCAGCATTTT. It translates to CAISAGVGNQPQHF. This chain links TRBV10-3 with TRBJ1-5, with D perhaps TRBD1 (6 bases). The V and J ends lost 4 bases and 2 bases respectively, with 9 bases between them. Germline values: CDR1 ENHRY, CDR2 SYGVKD. CDR3 size: 14 residues.

This clonotype was picked up a small number of times. This chain uses TRBV11-2 with TRBJ2-7; 10 nucleotides line up with TRBD2. Losses at the gene ends were 5 bases for V and 6 bases for J; bases not matched to a gene: 7. This CDR3 comprises 14 residues. Germline-derived CDR1 and CDR2 are SGHAT and FQNNGV. The CDR3, as DNA: TGTGCCAGCAGCCTACAGCGGGGGGGAGGCGAGCAGTACTTC. Its protein product is CASSLQRGGGEQYF.

This clonotype was counted ten times or more. The chain combines TRBV28 with TRBJ2-7; the D gene is possibly TRBD2 (6 bases). This CDR3 has 13 amino acids. Germline V gene lookup returns CDR1 MDHEN and CDR2 SYDVKM. V shed 10 bases and J shed 10 bases, with 23 bases lying between them. CDR3 bases: TGTGCCACCATGGGAGGTATCGGTCGGCGACAGTACTTC. Translation: CATMGGIGRRQYF.

The sample holds many counts of this clonotype. This chain links TRBV6-2 or TRBV6-3 with TRBJ2-1, with D perhaps TRBD2 (5 bases). V gave up 7 bases and J gave up 3 bases, with 13 bases separating them. Germline CDR1 and CDR2: MNHEY and SVGEGT. The CDR3 is 14 amino acids. The CDR3 region is CASKPEEDYNEQFF. The CDR3 bases are TGTGCCAGCAAACCAGAGGAGGACTACAATGAGCAGTTCTTC.

A remark on this clonotype: Possible read error: a much larger clone is one base away. The chain employs TRBV6-5 and TRBJ2-7; D is tentatively TRBD1 or TRBD2 (5 bases each). Trimming took 8 bases from V and 2 from J, leaving 22 bases between them. Germline V gives CDR1 MNHEY, CDR2 SVGAGI. CDR3 length: 16 amino acids. CDR3 sequence: CASAEGHPGLTYEQYF. The CDR3 DNA is TGTGCCAGCGCCGAGGGGCATCCGGGGCTGACCTACGAGCAGTACTTC.

This clonotype was found many times. The rearrangement joins TRBV12-3 or TRBV12-4 to TRBJ2-4; tentatively, D is TRBD1 (5 bases). The V and J ends lost 3 bases and 0 bases respectively, with 6 bases between them. The CDR3 loop spans 14 amino acids. CDR3 sequence (DNA): TGTGCCAGCAGTTTGACAGAAGCCAAAAACATTCAGTACTTC. Amino acids: CASSLTEAKNIQYF.

This clonotype was seen more than once but under ten times. This chain connects TRBV15 to TRBJ2-1, with 14 nucleotides matching TRBD2. The CDR3 runs 15 residues. V was clipped by 3 bases and J by 6 bases; unmatched bases: 1. Germline CDR1 reads LNHNV; CDR2 reads YYDKDF (reference sequence). This chain's CDR3 is CATSRTSGGANEQFF. In DNA form, the CDR3 reads TGTGCCACCAGCAGGACTAGCGGGGGGGCCAATGAGCAGTTCTTC.

In its sample, this clonotype was seen a few times. J is TRBJ1-1 and V is TRBV6-5; weak D call: TRBD1 (5 bases). V dropped 2 bases and J dropped 12 bases, with 16 bases sitting between them. This CDR3 is 13 amino acids long. CDR1 and CDR2 (germline): MNHEY, SVGAGI. The CDR3 DNA is TGTGCCAGCAGTTACAGGGGTTATGGGGAGTCTTTCTTT. It specifies CASSYRGYGESFF.

This clonotype was recorded at least ten times. The chain combines TRBV12-3 or TRBV12-4 with TRBJ1-2; unclear D gene. V dropped 3 bases and J dropped 3 bases, with 8 bases sitting between them. The CDR3 covers 13 residues. The CDR3 region is CASSFGRDYGYTF. CDR3 coding DNA: TGTGCCAGCAGTTTCGGGCGGGACTATGGCTACACCTTC.

This clonotype was counted ten times or more. Here the CDR3 DNA reads TGTGCCAGCAGCTTAATAAGGGGGCTCCCACTTAAGAATGGCTACACCTTC. Its protein product is CASSLIRGLPLKNGYTF. The J gene is TRBJ1-2, the V gene TRBV7-2; 7 bases line up with TRBD1. V lost 2 bases and J lost 6; bases outside the gene matches: 15. This CDR3 spans 17 amino acids. The germline CDR1 and CDR2 sequences are SGHTA and FQGNSA.

V is TRBV7-2 and J is TRBJ2-7; D remains ambiguous. Trimming removed 4 bases from V and 2 bases from J, with 6 bases in between. This CDR3 region has 12 residues. CDR1 is SGHTA and CDR2 is FQGNSA in the germline V gene. CDR3 DNA: TGTGCCAGCAGCTCCACGACCTACGAGCAGTACTTC. Amino acid sequence: CASSSTTYEQYF.

This clonotype was observed a few times. This sequence joins TRBV29-1 and TRBJ2-5; TRBD2 agrees at 13 bases. The germline V gene has CDR1 SQVTM and CDR2 ANQGSEA. Unmatched junction bases numbered 9, after V lost 6 bases and J lost 5 bases. This CDR3 has 15 residues. The CDR3 here is CSVAYGLAGVETQYF. The CDR3 nucleotides read TGCAGCGTCGCATACGGACTAGCGGGGGTGGAGACCCAGTACTTC.

This clonotype was found many times. This chain connects TRBV20-1 to TRBJ2-6; 15 bases are a match to TRBD2. With V trimmed by 5 bases and J by 4 bases, 9 bases remained unmatched. The CDR3 extends over 18 amino acids. CDR1 and CDR2 (germline): DFQATT, SNEGSKA (reference sequence). This CDR3 reads CSAVRTSGGAFGANVLTF. The CDR3 DNA reads TGCAGTGCTGTCCGGACTAGCGGGGGGGCCTTCGGGGCCAACGTCCTGACTTTC.

This chain joins TRBV9 and TRBJ1-1, with TRBD1 matching 7 bases. The CDR3 runs 16 residues. The germline V gene encodes CDR1 SGDLS and CDR2 YYNGEE. Losses at the gene ends were 3 bases for V and 0 bases for J; bases not matched to a gene: 8. Here the CDR3 reads CASSGGTARMNTEAFF. The CDR3 bases are TGTGCCAGCAGCGGCGGGACAGCTCGAATGAACACTGAAGCTTTCTTT.

This clonotype was counted only a few times. The chain employs TRBV28 and TRBJ1-2, with a weak D call TRBD1 (5 bases). With 6 bases removed from V and 7 bases from J, the gap between germline ends came to 12 bases. This CDR3 spans 12 amino acids. Germline V CDR1 and CDR2: MDHEN, SYDVKM. The DNA for the CDR3 is TGTGCCAGCAGCCAGGGTACTGTTGGCTACACCTTC. Its translation is CASSQGTVGYTF.